This T cell receptor beta chain originates from a study of blood T cell repertoires in COVID-19. Original analysis: Estimation of nucleated cell counts was performed using reference gene primer amplification. Clones were read by immunoSEQ multiplex PCR, and TCRdb kept only the in-frame ones, dropping some. V and J calls and clone size are copied from that table; D and trimming were computed from the DNA. The table has about 82,000 clones, about 83% seen once. This CDR3 has 16 residues. Germline V gives CDR1 MNHEY, CDR2 SVGAGI. V shed 6 bases and J shed 1 base, with 16 bases lying between them. The source material was peripheral blood. The chain couples TRBV6-5 to TRBJ2-1, with a possible D match to TRBD1 (5 bases). This clonotype originated in an older woman with acute or convalescent COVID-19. The CDR3 bases are TGTGCCAGCAGATACCATCCCCAGGGATCCTACAATGAGCAGTTCTTC. The encoded protein is CASRYHPQGSYNEQFF.